This T cell receptor beta chain was identified during a study of blood T cells in healthy people across ages. This clonotype was detected a few times. Deletions cut 6 bases from V and 2 bases from J, with 9 bases between. Germline loops: CDR1 SQVTM, CDR2 ANQGSEA. This CDR3 is built from 12 residues. A sample-barcoded 5' primer and a J-beta primer mix were used in a second PCR of roughly 6 to 11 cycles. Using its own MiXCR run on the 5' RACE reads, TCRdb lists one record per CDR3 protein. Counted here are some 1.8 million distinct CDR3 sequences, roughly two fifths occurring once; the ten biggest clones make up 23%.

This receptor was identified in a human donor in good health. This sequence joins TRBV29-1 and TRBJ2-3; D not resolved. Sequencing was done on a sample of blood. The CDR3 is CSVRFSTDTQYF. The CDR3 DNA follows: TGCAGCGTGCGCTTTTCCACAGATACGCAGTATTTT.